One and the same sample provided the 9 T cell receptor beta chains below, sequenced in a study of T cell repertoires in cytomegalovirus infection. TCRdb redid the calling of the reads with MiXCR, one entry per CDR3 protein. The table lists 310,000 or so distinct CDR3 sequences, 17% of them singletons, with about 12% in the top ten. The sequencing sample was made of PBMCs. The origin of the receptors is a human donor in good health (CMV status not recorded). Some clones in this sample may be carry-over from other donors' samples.

The chain links TRBV5-6 to TRBJ2-6; no clear D gene. The V gene's germline CDR1 is SGHDT and CDR2 YYEEEE. The CDR3 totals 16 residues. V gave up 2 bases and J gave up 6 bases, with 15 bases separating them. Written as DNA, the CDR3 is TGTGCCAGCAGCTTAGGGTCTCAGTGGTTGGCCAACGTCCTGACTTTC. This codes for CASSLGSQWLANVLTF.

This clonotype has a single count. The CDR3 region is CASSSDSGVNTGELFF. The CDR3 DNA reads as TGTGCCAGCAGCTCCGATAGCGGTGTGAACACCGGGGAGCTGTTTTTT. The J gene is TRBJ2-2, the V gene TRBV7-2; tentatively, D is TRBD2 (6 bases). The CDR3 loop spans 16 amino acids. V shed 4 bases and J shed 1 base, with 13 bases lying between them. Per the germline V gene, CDR1 is SGHTA and CDR2 is FQGNSA.

This clonotype appeared many times. This chain links TRBV6-1 with TRBJ1-1, with 9 bases that match TRBD1. CDR1 and CDR2 (germline): MNHNS, SASEGT. The CDR3 length is 14 residues. Trimming at V came to 7 bases and at J to 7 bases, leaving 10 bases not matched to a gene. The CDR3 DNA reads TGTGCCAGCATTTCAGGACAGGGGCCGATTGAAGCTTTCTTT. Translating it yields CASISGQGPIEAFF.

This clonotype showed up many times. The genes are TRBV4-1 and TRBJ1-5; D is undetermined. This CDR3 region has 14 residues. Germline assignment: CDR1 MGHRA and CDR2 YSYEKL. The ends were cut back, 4 bases at V and 3 bases at J, with 10 bases in the middle. The CDR3 here is CASSPTRLNQPQHF. The DNA of the CDR3 is TGCGCCAGCAGCCCGACGAGACTCAATCAGCCCCAGCATTTT.

The chain joins TRBV6-8 to TRBJ1-2; TRBD1 might be the D (6 bases). The CDR3 has 15 amino acids. Trimming stripped 0 bases from V and 8 bases from J, with 16 bases between. Germline CDR1 reads MNHGY; CDR2 reads SAAAGT. The chain's CDR3 is CASSYSGQLLVGYTF. CDR3 nucleotide sequence: TGTGCCAGCAGTTACTCTGGACAGCTACTGGTGGGCTACACCTTC.

The sample holds many counts of this clonotype. V and J are TRBV7-2 and TRBJ2-3, with 13 bases matching TRBD2. The CDR3 spans 16 residues. Germline loops: CDR1 SGHTA, CDR2 FQGNSA. The trim removed 4 bases at V and 5 bases at J, leaving 6 bases unmatched. CDR3 DNA sequence: TGTGCCAGCAGCTCTACTAGCGGGGGGGCGAAAGATACGCAGTATTTT. Translation gives CASSSTSGGAKDTQYF.

This clonotype was detected ten times or more. The rearrangement uses TRBV20-1 and TRBJ2-3; a weak D match, TRBD2 (5 bases). V was shortened by 5 bases and J by 0 bases, with 9 bases between the two germline ends. CDR1 is DFQATT, CDR2 SNEGSKA, per germline (reference sequence). The CDR3 is 13 amino acids. The CDR3 is CSAEWTSTDTQYF. The CDR3 DNA reads as TGCAGTGCTGAGTGGACTAGCACAGATACGCAGTATTTT.

On this clonotype itself: This may be a read error, as it is one base from a much larger clone. V usage is TRBV19 and J usage is TRBJ2-2; D not certain. Germline CDR1 LNHDA, CDR2 SQIVND (reference sequence). Trimming took off 5 bases at V and 6 bases at J, with 10 bases between the two ends. CDR3 length: 13 residues. CDR3 coding DNA: TGTGCCAGTAGTGTAGCTGGCCCCGGGGAGCTGTTTTTT. Translating it yields CASSVAGPGELFF.

V gene TRBV14 combines with J gene TRBJ1-6, with D possibly TRBD1 on 5 matching bases. The CDR3 contains 15 residues. Trimming took 0 bases from V and 6 from J, leaving 9 bases between them. In germline, CDR1 is SGHDN, CDR2 FVKESK. CDR3 in amino acids: CASSQDPGTNSPLHF. The CDR3 nucleotides read TGTGCCAGCAGCCAAGATCCCGGGACTAATTCACCCCTCCACTTT.